This section outlines one T cell receptor beta chain sequence together with its context. The data belong to a study of blood T cell repertoires in COVID-19. Trimming cost V 4 bases and J 0 bases, with 16 bases left between them. In germline, CDR1 is MNHEY, CDR2 SVGAGI. The CDR3 has 16 amino acids. Per the original data handling: Estimated nucleated cell counts came from reference gene primer amplification. Generated by immunoSEQ multiplex PCR, the TCRdb table keeps only in-frame clones and is missing some. The V and J calls and clone size come from that table; D and trimming were worked out from the DNA. Here the sample spans 150,000 to 200,000 clones, 75% to 85% being singletons.

This clonotype originated in a woman aged 45-65 years with acute COVID-19. The chain employs TRBV6-5 and TRBJ2-7; D might be TRBD1 (7 bases). Material: PBMCs or T cells enriched from blood (not recorded which). The CDR3 reads CASSSTQGGSSYEQYV. The CDR3 DNA is TGTGCCAGCAGTTCCACTCAGGGGGGAAGCTCCTACGAGCAGTACGTC.